This T cell receptor (beta chain) was captured in a study of T-cell memory formation after mild COVID-19. Study summary: In these data, TCR clusters were largely donor specific. Study-level points and caveats: Contracting clones, day 15 to 85, had balanced CD4/CD8, and later expanders favored CD4+. Chiefly within CM and EM were the contracting CD4+ clones; CD8+ ones were within EMRA. Pre-infection memory harbored some responding clones, suggesting cross-reactive memory joined.

The sample holds a few counts of this clonotype. Its antigen is unidentified. J gave up 4 bases and V 5 bases, and 4 bases lay outside the gene matches. The CDR3 runs to 15 residues. CDR1 and CDR2 from the germline V gene are SGHTA and FQGNSA. Each CDR3 protein is one row after TCRdb ran MiXCR on the 5' RACE reads. The table has 350,000 to 500,000 distinct CDR3 sequences, more than 15% seen once; the top ten hold roughly 21%. The chain recombines TRBV7-2 with TRBJ2-3; 12 nucleotides align to TRBD2. This TCR came from a young man who had mild COVID-19 (a few samples of this study predate the infection). Cell type and time point are not known. What was sequenced was PBMCs or a T cell subset sorted from them (not recorded which). CDR3 sequence reads: CASSASSGRADTQYF. The CDR3 coding sequence is TGTGCCAGCAGCGCGTCTAGCGGGAGGGCAGATACGCAGTATTTT.